What follows is one TCR beta chain and its context. One Seattle source followed patients from active infection through their disease course. These data originate in a study of blood T cell repertoires in COVID-19. Study information: Spain, Italy and the United States supplied samples that represented acute and convalescent COVID-19. Nucleic acid was either cDNA or gDNA, and it came from T cells, B-cell-depleted T cells, or PBMCs.

The CDR3 consists of 15 residues. The V end was cut by 7 bases, the J end by 3 bases, with 16 bases between. Germline V lookup: CDR1 MNHEY, CDR2 SVGAGI. In the original workflow: Reference gene primer amplification in the assay estimated nucleated cell counts. This table comes from immunoSEQ multiplex PCR, and its TCRdb copy is limited to in-frame clones, with some not included. V and J calls plus clone size are reproduced from that table; the DNA served to infer D and trimming. The top ten clones hold just under 6.5% of a sample with some 350,000 clones, about 89% of them seen once. This sequence was found in a woman between 50 and 59 years old with COVID-19, enrolled during active disease. This chain connects TRBV6-5 to TRBJ1-3; possibly TRBD1 for D (6 bases). The source material was peripheral blood. CDR3 sequence reads: CASTTDRFGGNTIYF. The CDR3 DNA reads TGTGCCAGCACCACCGACAGGTTTGGTGGAAACACCATATATTTT.